This section outlines one T cell receptor beta chain sequence together with its context. Profiled with immunoSEQ multiplex PCR; TCRdb holds only in-frame clones, not every one. The sample includes 60,000 to 90,000 clones, roughly 93% of them seen just once. These data belong to a study of technical replicates of blood from several donors. The germline CDR1 and CDR2 sequences are MDHEN and SYDVKM. This CDR3 has 14 amino acids. After removal of 3 bases from V and 3 bases from J, the junction contained 3 bases not matched to a gene. The V gene is TRBV28, the J gene TRBJ2-7; 9 nucleotides line up with TRBD1. This TCR derives from a human donor in good health. Sample: T cells isolated from PBMCs. The CDR3 DNA reads as TGTGCCAGCAGTTTGACAGGGGGTATCTACGAGCAGTACTTC. Translating it yields CASSLTGGIYEQYF.